The next 24 T cell receptor beta chains were all read from a single sample in a study of T cell responses to AZD1222 COVID-19 vaccine. TCRdb's copy holds only in-frame clones and misses some; the assay was immunoSEQ multiplex PCR. The data contain 120,000 to 150,000 clones, approximately 90% of them singletons. This specimen consisted of peripheral blood, obtained 28 days after the second AZD1222 dose. These receptors originate from an adult who received the AZD1222 COVID-19 vaccine.

The V call is TRBV19, the J call TRBJ2-1; TRBD2 matches 16 bases. Trimming at V came to 6 bases and at J to 9 bases, leaving 5 bases not matched to a gene. The CDR3 consists of 15 residues. Germline CDR1 is LNHDA and CDR2 is SQIVND (reference sequence). The CDR3 loop is CASRGLAGGLREQFF. CDR3 sequence (DNA): TGTGCCAGTAGGGGACTAGCGGGAGGGCTTCGTGAGCAGTTCTTC.

The chain employs TRBV1 and TRBJ1-1. TRBV1 is recorded as a pseudogene. The CDR3 sequence is 17 residues long. CDR3 region: CTSRPIVEPVWNTEAFF. The CDR3 DNA reads as TGCACCAGCAGACCCATCGTAGAACCCGTTTGGAACACTGAAGCTTTCTTT.

V gene TRBV24-1 combines with J gene TRBJ2-2; TRBD2 matches 13 bases. V shed 2 bases, J shed 5 bases, and the junction held 13 bases outside the gene matches. Germline assignment: CDR1 KGHDR and CDR2 SFDVKD. The CDR3 runs 20 residues. The CDR3 loop reads CATSDSQGLAGEVRTGELFF. The CDR3 DNA sequence: TGTGCCACCAGTGATTCCCAAGGACTAGCGGGAGAGGTGAGGACCGGGGAGCTGTTTTTT.

The chain couples TRBV4-3 to TRBJ2-1, with D maybe TRBD2 (6 bases). This CDR3 is built from 16 residues. The V end lost 0 bases, the J end lost 2 bases, and 11 bases lay between the germline ends. Germline V lookup: CDR1 LGHNA, CDR2 YSLEER. This chain's CDR3 is CASSQDWASAYNEQFF. CDR3 DNA: TGCGCCAGCAGCCAAGACTGGGCTAGCGCCTACAATGAGCAGTTCTTC.

The chain is built from TRBV28 and TRBJ1-1; 11 bases map to TRBD1. Germline V gives CDR1 MDHEN, CDR2 SYDVKM. The CDR3 sequence is 14 residues long. Unmatched junction bases numbered 4, after V lost 5 bases and J lost 5 bases. DNA of the CDR3: TGTGCCAGCAGTGGACAGGGGGCGAGGACTGAAGCTTTCTTT. It codes for CASSGQGARTEAFF.

The chain is built from TRBV7-3 and TRBJ1-5; D unclear. The CDR3 sequence is 14 residues long. V gave up 8 bases and J gave up 6 bases, with 17 bases separating them. The germline V gene has CDR1 SGHTA and CDR2 FQGTGA. Written as DNA, the CDR3 is TGTGCCAGCGCCTGGGAAGCCTCGAGTCAGCCCCAGCATTTT. Protein sequence: CASAWEASSQPQHF.

The chain joins TRBV21-1 to TRBJ2-7; TRBD1 reflects the table's D call only, with no check against the DNA. TRBV21-1 is classified as a pseudogene. There are 15 residues in the CDR3. Written as DNA, the CDR3 is TGTGCCAGCAGCACCCGGGACAGGGGGGCCTACGAGCAGTACTTC. This translates into CASSTRDRGAYEQYF.

V usage is TRBV4-3 and J usage is TRBJ1-5; D gene uncertain. The CDR3 runs to 15 residues. Germline V gene data show CDR1 as LGHNA and CDR2 as YSLEER. The V end lost 0 bases, the J end lost 2 bases, and 8 bases lay between the germline ends. DNA for the CDR3: TGCGCCAGCAGCCAAGACCGGGCCCGCAATCAGCCCCAGCATTTT. Translating it yields CASSQDRARNQPQHF.

The chain couples TRBV29-1 to TRBJ1-5; no definite D call. Trimming removed 4 bases at V and 4 bases at J, with 11 bases between. CDR1 and CDR2 (germline): SQVTM, ANQGSEA. The CDR3 covers 13 residues. The CDR3 nucleotides read TGCAGCGTTGGGGGAACAGAGAATCAGCCCCAGCATTTT. It specifies CSVGGTENQPQHF.

The CDR3 protein is CAYTTGENYGYTF. The CDR3 region has the DNA TGTGCCTACACGACAGGGGAGAACTATGGCTACACCTTC. The rearrangement joins TRBV30 to TRBJ1-2; 8 nucleotides align to TRBD1. The CDR3 is 13 amino acids. Germline assignment: CDR1 GTSNPN and CDR2 SVGIG (reference sequence). The V and J ends lost 7 bases and 2 bases, in that order; junction bases with no gene match: 6.

The rearrangement joins TRBV10-3 to TRBJ2-7; possibly TRBD2 for D (5 bases). Germline V gives CDR1 ENHRY, CDR2 SYGVKD. V lost 7 bases to trimming and J lost 5 bases, with 18 bases between them. The CDR3 runs 14 residues. The CDR3 spells CAINLSGVEDEQYF. The CDR3 DNA reads TGTGCCATCAATCTATCCGGGGTCGAGGACGAGCAGTACTTC.

V is TRBV19 and J is TRBJ1-2; perhaps TRBD1 as D (6 bases). V lost 5 bases and J lost 2, with 15 bases in between. This CDR3 has 15 amino acids. Germline values: CDR1 LNHDA, CDR2 SQIVND (reference sequence). CDR3 nucleotides: TGTGCCAGTAGTTCACAGGGCCTCTCGAACTATGGCTACACCTTC. It translates to CASSSQGLSNYGYTF.

The V gene is TRBV28, the J gene TRBJ1-2, with D perhaps matching TRBD1 (5 bases). Trimming shortened V by 3 bases and J by 5 bases, and 13 bases separated the two germline ends. The CDR3 runs 14 residues. The germline V gene encodes CDR1 MDHEN and CDR2 SYDVKM. In DNA, the CDR3 is TGTGCCAGCAGTTTGCCAGGGCTAGAGTATGGCTACACCTTC. This sequence encodes CASSLPGLEYGYTF.

The chain employs TRBV5-1 and TRBJ1-2; D might be TRBD1 (6 bases). This CDR3 is built from 14 residues. V lost 1 base and J 7 bases, leaving 14 bases between the germline ends. CDR1 and CDR2 (germline): SGHRS, YFSETQ. CDR3 DNA sequence: TGCGCCAGCAGCTTGACAGGGATTACTCCTGGCTACACCTTC. It is translated as CASSLTGITPGYTF.

The chain uses TRBV9 and TRBJ2-2; 7 bases match TRBD1. Trimming at V came to 0 bases and at J to 2 bases, leaving 4 bases not matched to a gene. CDR1 is SGDLS and CDR2 is YYNGEE in the germline V gene. This CDR3 is 16 amino acids long. This CDR3 is CASSVGGQPNTGELFF. The DNA of the CDR3 is TGTGCCAGCAGCGTAGGGGGACAGCCAAACACCGGGGAGCTGTTTTTT.

This chain uses TRBV6-5 with TRBJ1-2, with TRBD1 as a possible D gene (5 bases). The CDR3 spans 16 residues. V was shortened by 4 bases and J by 5 bases, with 20 bases between the two germline ends. The V gene's germline CDR1 is MNHEY and CDR2 SVGAGI. CDR3 sequence: CASSSLKGRSVYGYTF. The CDR3, as DNA: TGTGCCAGCAGTTCCCTAAAGGGGCGGTCTGTATATGGCTACACCTTC.

The genes are TRBV4-3 and TRBJ2-2, with D uncertain. The germline V gene has CDR1 LGHNA and CDR2 YSLEER. V was trimmed by 0 bases and J by 1 base, leaving 6 bases between them. The length of the CDR3 is 15 residues. The DNA of the CDR3 is TGCGCCAGCAGCCAAGACCGAGTGAACACCGGGGAGCTGTTTTTT. The encoded protein is CASSQDRVNTGELFF.

V gene TRBV6-2 or TRBV6-3 combines with J gene TRBJ1-2; 9 nucleotides match TRBD1. With V trimmed by 6 bases and J by 4 bases, 15 bases remained unmatched. CDR1 and CDR2 (germline): MNHEY, SVGEGT. The CDR3 has 17 residues. The CDR3 is CASSDRDRAQRIYGYTF. The CDR3 DNA reads as TGTGCCAGCAGCGACCGGGACAGGGCGCAGAGGATCTATGGCTACACCTTC.

The table lists this clone with a few counts. The genes are TRBV7-9 and TRBJ1-2; no clear D gene. Per the germline V gene, CDR1 is SEHNR and CDR2 is FQNEAQ (reference sequence). The CDR3 has 12 amino acids. Trimming shortened V by 1 base and J by 8 bases, and 8 bases separated the two germline ends. CDR3 region: CASSLDIGGYTF. The DNA of the CDR3 is TGTGCCAGCAGCTTAGATATCGGGGGCTACACCTTC. The variable domain in full, completed from reference TRBV7-9 and TRBJ1-2, reads DTGVSQNPRHKITKRGQNVTFRCDPISEHNRLYWYRQTLGQGPEFLTYFQNEAQLEKSRLLSDRFSAERPKGSFSTLEIQRTEQGDSAMYLCASSLDIGGYTFGSGTRLTVV.

This clone was observed a few times. V is TRBV7-2 and J is TRBJ1-3, with 9 bases matching TRBD1. The CDR3 extends over 16 amino acids. Germline V lookup: CDR1 SGHTA, CDR2 FQGNSA. Trimming cost V 5 bases and J 1 base; bases outside gene matches: 6. The CDR3 spells CASSPLGQGSGNTIYF. The CDR3 DNA reads as TGTGCCAGCAGCCCCCTCGGACAGGGGTCTGGAAACACCATATATTTT.

Turning to this clone: Other DNA sequences in the sample encode the same CDR3. The chain joins TRBV24-1 to TRBJ2-2; D is uncertain. V gave up 4 bases and J gave up 1 base, with 6 bases separating them. The germline V gene encodes CDR1 KGHDR and CDR2 SFDVKD. CDR3 size: 14 residues. This CDR3 is CATSEGRNTGELFF. As DNA, the CDR3 is TGTGCCACCAGTGAGGGTAGGAACACCGGGGAGCTGTTTTTT.

The chain is built from TRBV6-5 and TRBJ1-5; D is undetermined. Germline-derived CDR1 and CDR2 are MNHEY and SVGAGI. The V end lost 6 bases, the J end lost 0 bases, and 12 bases lay between the germline ends. This CDR3 contains 15 residues. For the CDR3, the DNA is TGTGCCAGCAGAACCGGGTTACATAGCAATCAGCCCCAGCATTTT. Amino acid sequence: CASRTGLHSNQPQHF.

This sequence joins TRBV29-1 and TRBJ2-2; weak D call: TRBD1 (5 bases). This CDR3 region has 12 residues. Germline loops: CDR1 SQVTM, CDR2 ANQGSEA. V was clipped by 5 bases and J by 5 bases, with 9 bases between them. The CDR3 DNA is TGCAGCGTTCAGGGAATGACCGGGGAGCTGTTTTTT. Its translation is CSVQGMTGELFF.

The chain is built from TRBV27 and TRBJ1-2; no firm D call. Germline CDR1 MNHEY, CDR2 SMNVEV (reference sequence). Trimming removed 2 bases from V and 3 bases from J, with 13 bases in between. The CDR3 is made up of 15 amino acids. CDR3 in amino acids: CASSLGPPQDYGYTF. The CDR3 DNA sequence: TGTGCCAGCAGTTTAGGTCCCCCCCAGGACTATGGCTACACCTTC.